This entry features one T cell receptor (beta chain) sequence. Per the original methods: Nucleated cell number was recorded as an estimate derived from reference gene primer amplification. The assay was immunoSEQ multiplex PCR, and TCRdb's table has in-frame clones only and misses some. V, J and clone size are taken as reported in that table, and D and trimming were inferred from the DNA itself. Among about 150,000 clones listed, around 87% were seen once. The sample is drawn from a study of blood T cell repertoires in COVID-19. Study overall: Acute and convalescent COVID-19 samples came from the United States, Italy and Spain. The cDNA or gDNA used as material had been derived from T cells, B-cell-depleted T cells, or PBMCs.

The germline gives CDR1 SGDLS, CDR2 YYNGEE. The CDR3 loop spans 16 amino acids. V lost 0 bases to trimming and J lost 5 bases; unmatched junction nucleotides: 9. The chain carries TRBV9 and TRBJ2-3; 7 nucleotides agree with TRBD1. Sequencing used peripheral blood. This TCR was sampled from an older woman with active COVID-19. CDR3 protein: CASSVAAGGNQDTQYF. The CDR3 bases are TGTGCCAGCAGCGTAGCCGCAGGGGGAAACCAAGATACGCAGTATTTT.